Listed here are 26 T cell receptor beta chains from one sample, sequenced in a study of vaccination effects on CD4 cells after COVID-19. ViraFEST assay sequencing came after antigen-specific CD4+ T cells were expanded with viral peptide pools. The culture ran for approximately 10 days, and then CD4+ T cells were isolated. Produced via immunoSEQ multiplex PCR; TCRdb's table is partial and in-frame only. The sample shows tens of thousands of clones, roughly 74% of them seen only once. Antigen specificity for these receptors is unknown. The sequencing here drew on CD4+ T cells from PBMCs cultured with HCoV-229E spike peptides, taken before COVID-19 vaccination. Receptors originate from a human donor who received a COVID-19 vaccine.

The chain has TRBV19 and TRBJ2-3; the match to TRBD1 covers 7 bases. The CDR3 loop spans 15 amino acids. V shed 6 bases and J 4 bases; nucleotides not matched to a gene: 10. The germline V gene has CDR1 LNHDA and CDR2 SQIVND (reference sequence). The CDR3 nucleotides read TGTGCCAGTAGAGTACAGGGGCAGTTGGCAGATACGCAGTATTTT. It codes for CASRVQGQLADTQYF.

This clone was picked up one time. This rearrangement joins TRBV2 to TRBJ2-7, with D tentatively TRBD1 or TRBD2 (5 bases each). Germline CDR1 SNHLY, CDR2 FYNNEI. This CDR3 contains 14 residues. The CDR3: CASRWDGSSYEQYV. DNA of the CDR3: TGTGCTAGCAGGTGGGACGGTAGCTCCTACGAGCAGTACGTC.

The table lists this clone with a count of one. This rearrangement joins TRBV3-1 (or the pseudogene TRBV3-2) to TRBJ1-3; no clear D. Trimming left V 1 base short and J 1 base short, with 8 bases between. Germline CDR1 reads LGHDT; CDR2 reads YNNKEL (reference sequence). CDR3 size: 15 residues. CDR3 DNA sequence: TGTGCCAGCAGCCAAGTCTGGTTATCTGGAAACACCATATATTTT. Amino acids: CASSQVWLSGNTIYF.

A few counts support this clone. V is TRBV7-2 and J is TRBJ1-2, with 9 bases fitting TRBD1. Trimming removed 5 bases from V and 8 bases from J; junction bases left unmatched: 6. The CDR3 sequence is 13 residues long. CDR1 SGHTA and CDR2 FQGNSA come from the germline V gene. CDR3 DNA: TGTGCCAGCAGCCGAACAGGGGGCCAGGGCTACACCTTC. It yields the protein CASSRTGGQGYTF.

This chain connects TRBV7-2 to TRBJ2-1, with no clear D. Trimming took 2 bases from V and 0 from J, leaving 14 bases between them. This CDR3 comprises 17 residues. Germline V gives CDR1 SGHTA, CDR2 FQGNSA. In DNA form, the CDR3 reads TGTGCCAGCAGCTTAATTCGACGGTCCCTCTCCTACAATGAGCAGTTCTTC. It is translated as CASSLIRRSLSYNEQFF. The variable domain in full, with the rest retrieved from reference TRBV7-2 and TRBJ2-1, is GAGVSQSPSNKVTEKGKDVELRCDPISGHTALYWYRQSLGQGLEFLIYFQGNSAPDKSGLPSDRFSAERTGGSVSTLTIQRTQQEDSAVYLCASSLIRRSLSYNEQFFGPGTRLTVL.

The gene calls are TRBV4-1 and TRBJ2-5, with TRBD2 matching 10 bases. Germline CDR1 and CDR2: MGHRA and YSYEKL. With V trimmed by 1 base and J by 1 base, 3 bases remained unmatched. The CDR3 has 16 amino acids. The CDR3 loop is CASSQGRTSGQETQYF. The CDR3 DNA reads TGCGCCAGCAGCCAAGGCCGGACTAGCGGCCAAGAGACCCAGTACTTC.

The table lists this clone with a few counts. CDR3 protein: CASSLVGTVSYEQYV. The CDR3 DNA reads TGTGCCAGCAGCTTAGTTGGGACAGTTTCCTACGAGCAGTACGTC. The gene calls are TRBV7-2 and TRBJ2-7; 7 nucleotides match TRBD1. V lost 1 base, J lost 1 base, and 4 bases stayed unmatched. CDR1 and CDR2 from the germline V gene are SGHTA and FQGNSA. CDR3 size: 15 residues.

V is TRBV18 and J is TRBJ1-3; D gene ambiguous. This CDR3 spans 15 amino acids. Germline V gene lookup returns CDR1 KGHSH and CDR2 LQKENI. V lost 0 bases to trimming and J lost 2 bases, with 8 bases between them. The CDR3 protein is CASSPPESAGNTIYF. CDR3 DNA: TGTGCCAGCTCACCACCGGAAAGTGCTGGAAACACCATATATTTT.

The V and J genes are TRBV10-2 and TRBJ1-2; weak D call: TRBD1 (5 bases). CDR3 length equals 14 residues. Germline V gene data show CDR1 as WSHSY and CDR2 as SAAADI. Trimming removed 6 bases from V and 8 bases from J, with 19 bases in between. The CDR3 loop is CASRDIDTGRGYTF. CDR3 in DNA: TGCGCCAGCAGGGACATCGACACCGGTCGAGGCTACACCTTC.

This clone was counted between two and nine times. The same CDR3 can be traced to other DNA sequences in this sample. The chain links TRBV5-4 to TRBJ2-3; D might be TRBD2 (7 bases). The CDR3 is 15 residues long. The germline gives CDR1 SGHNT, CDR2 YYREEE (reference sequence). V lost 1 base and J 3 bases, leaving 12 bases between the germline ends. The CDR3, as DNA: TGTGCCAGCAGCTTGTCCGGGGGGCGGACAGATACGCAGTATTTT. Encoded protein: CASSLSGGRTDTQYF.

This chain links TRBV7-2 with TRBJ1-2, with a tentative D call TRBD1 (5 bases). V lost 4 bases, J lost 2 bases, and 17 bases lay in between. The CDR3 consists of 16 residues. Per the germline V gene, CDR1 is SGHTA and CDR2 is FQGNSA. The CDR3, as DNA: TGTGCCAGCAGCTCGGGGGGGTGGGTTGGGAACTATGGCTACACCTTC. Protein product: CASSSGGWVGNYGYTF.

The V and J genes are TRBV7-3 and TRBJ2-1; 9 bases are a match to TRBD2. The trim removed 4 bases at V and 12 bases at J, leaving 4 bases unmatched. The CDR3 length is 12 residues. The germline V gene has CDR1 SGHTA and CDR2 FQGTGA. CDR3 nucleotides: TGTGCCAGCAGCTCAGAGGGACTAGCGCAGTTCTTC. It specifies CASSSEGLAQFF.

This clone was detected a few times. This rearrangement joins TRBV19 to TRBJ2-2, with TRBD1 identical over 7 bases. Germline V gene sequence: CDR1 LNHDA, CDR2 SQIVND (reference sequence). The CDR3 has 13 amino acids. The J segment lost 7 bases and the V segment lost 5 bases, leaving 4 bases of the junction unmatched. For the CDR3, the DNA is TGTGCCAGTAGTTTACAGGGGCACGGGGAGCTGTTTTTT. It codes for CASSLQGHGELFF. The whole variable domain, filled in from reference TRBV19 and TRBJ2-2, reads DGGITQSPKYLFRKEGQNVTLSCEQNLNHDAMYWYRQDPGQGLRLIYYSQIVNDFQKGDIAEGYSVSREKKESFPLTVTSAQKNPTAFYLCASSLQGHGELFFGEGSRLTVL.

This clone appeared a single time. This chain uses TRBV28 with TRBJ1-2; D might be TRBD1 (5 bases). The germline CDR1 and CDR2 sequences are MDHEN and SYDVKM. Trimming shortened V by 3 bases and J by 4 bases, and 12 bases separated the two germline ends. The CDR3 extends over 14 amino acids. For the CDR3, the DNA is TGTGCCAGCAGTTTTTCGGGGCAGGGCTATGGCTACACCTTC. Protein: CASSFSGQGYGYTF.

V is TRBV10-1 and J is TRBJ1-3; D is undetermined. V dropped 7 bases and J dropped 0 bases, with 19 bases sitting between them. The V gene's germline CDR1 is WNHNN and CDR2 SYGVQD (reference sequence). This CDR3 region has 17 residues. The chain's CDR3 is CASTEKGTLSSGNTIYF. The CDR3 nucleotides are TGCGCCAGCACCGAGAAGGGAACACTCAGCTCTGGAAACACCATATATTTT.

This clone was detected only a few times. V and J are TRBV5-6 and TRBJ2-1, with no clear D. Deletions cut 0 bases from V and 4 bases from J, with 11 bases between. Germline V gene data show CDR1 as SGHDT and CDR2 as YYEEEE. This CDR3 has 15 amino acids. This CDR3 is CASSLVAEPYNEQFF. CDR3 sequence (DNA): TGTGCCAGCAGCTTGGTTGCTGAACCGTACAATGAGCAGTTCTTC.

The rearrangement uses TRBV6-5 and TRBJ2-2; D remains ambiguous. Trimming took 0 bases from V and 3 from J, leaving 8 bases between them. CDR1 MNHEY and CDR2 SVGAGI come from the germline V gene. CDR3 length: 15 residues. CDR3 DNA sequence: TGTGCCAGCAGTTACTCGATGAGCTACACCGGGGAGCTGTTTTTT. This encodes CASSYSMSYTGELFF.

This sequence joins TRBV28 and TRBJ2-7; D uncertain. There are 13 residues in the CDR3. Germline loops: CDR1 MDHEN, CDR2 SYDVKM. Trimming took 2 bases from V and 4 from J, leaving 9 bases between them. The CDR3 loop is CASSLTANYEQYV. CDR3 nucleotides: TGTGCCAGCAGTTTAACAGCGAATTACGAGCAGTACGTC.

CDR3 residues: CATSHGAASNEQFF. Here the CDR3 DNA reads TGTGCCACCAGTCACGGGGCAGCGTCTAATGAGCAGTTCTTC. V usage is TRBV24-1 and J usage is TRBJ2-1; perhaps D is TRBD1 or TRBD2 (5 bases each). CDR3 size: 14 residues. Germline assignment: CDR1 KGHDR and CDR2 SFDVKD. Trimming took 6 bases from V and 7 from J, leaving 15 bases between them.

This clone occurred a few times. The rearrangement links TRBV19 to TRBJ1-1, with D maybe TRBD1 (5 bases). Trimming pared 6 bases from V and 1 base from J, leaving 9 bases between. In germline, CDR1 is LNHDA, CDR2 SQIVND (reference sequence). This CDR3 contains 13 residues. CDR3 residues: CASSRDRNTEAFF. The CDR3 coding sequence is TGTGCCAGTAGCCGGGACCGGAACACTGAAGCTTTCTTT.

In its sample, this clone was seen a few times. A read error may produce the germline difference seen at one junction end. The CDR3 nucleotides are TGTGCCAGCAGCCTAGCTGGACTAAAGACCCAGTACTTC. This sequence encodes CASSLAGLKTQYF. The chain uses TRBV7-2 and TRBJ2-5; D may be TRBD2 (6 bases). In germline, CDR1 is SGHTA, CDR2 FQGNSA. There are 13 residues in the CDR3.

The V and J genes are TRBV7-3 and TRBJ2-4; unclear D gene. CDR1 and CDR2 from the germline V gene are SGHTA and FQGTGA. The V gene lost 5 bases and the J gene lost 13 bases, with 18 bases spanning the gap. CDR3 size: 13 residues. CDR3 region: CASSPSPGTGQYF. For the CDR3, the DNA is TGTGCCAGCAGCCCAAGTCCGGGTACTGGGCAGTACTTC.

The chain employs TRBV5-5 and TRBJ1-4, with no clear D. The CDR3 contains 12 residues. V shed 5 bases and J shed 10 bases, with 12 bases lying between them. The germline V gene encodes CDR1 SGHKS and CDR2 YYEKEE (reference sequence). The CDR3 region has the DNA TGTGCCAGCAGGTGGTTTGGGCCAAAACTGTTTTTT. It yields the protein CASRWFGPKLFF.

This clone was seen more than once but under ten times. This chain uses TRBV7-3 with TRBJ1-5; no firm D call. The CDR3 spans 13 residues. Trimming took 6 bases from V and 6 from J, leaving 12 bases between them. Germline CDR1 reads SGHTA; CDR2 reads FQGTGA. The CDR3, as DNA: TGTGCCAGCAGAATGGCAGGCGCTCAGCCCCAGCATTTT. Encoded protein: CASRMAGAQPQHF.

The chain recombines TRBV2 with TRBJ2-2; possible D gene TRBD1, 6 bases. This CDR3 has 12 residues. From germline, CDR1 is SNHLY and CDR2 FYNNEI. V was trimmed by 10 bases and J by 4 bases, leaving 10 bases between them. The CDR3 loop reads CAITRGTGELFF. The CDR3 DNA reads TGTGCCATAACCAGGGGCACCGGGGAGCTGTTTTTT. The full variable domain, in which reference TRBV2 and TRBJ2-2 provide the parts outside the CDR3, is EPEVTQTPSHQVTQMGQEVILRCVPISNHLYFYWYRQILGQKVEFLVSFYNNEISEKSEIFDDQFSVERPDGSNFTLKIRSTKLEDSAMYFCAITRGTGELFFGEGSRLTVL.

This clone has a single count. V gene TRBV6-2 or TRBV6-3 combines with J gene TRBJ1-2; D call uncertain. Trimming removed 3 bases from V and 4 bases from J, with 9 bases in between. Germline values: CDR1 MNHEY, CDR2 SVGEGT. This CDR3 contains 13 residues. The CDR3 DNA follows: TGTGCCAGCAGTTATAGGGCGGGCTATGGCTACACCTTC. It is translated as CASSYRAGYGYTF.